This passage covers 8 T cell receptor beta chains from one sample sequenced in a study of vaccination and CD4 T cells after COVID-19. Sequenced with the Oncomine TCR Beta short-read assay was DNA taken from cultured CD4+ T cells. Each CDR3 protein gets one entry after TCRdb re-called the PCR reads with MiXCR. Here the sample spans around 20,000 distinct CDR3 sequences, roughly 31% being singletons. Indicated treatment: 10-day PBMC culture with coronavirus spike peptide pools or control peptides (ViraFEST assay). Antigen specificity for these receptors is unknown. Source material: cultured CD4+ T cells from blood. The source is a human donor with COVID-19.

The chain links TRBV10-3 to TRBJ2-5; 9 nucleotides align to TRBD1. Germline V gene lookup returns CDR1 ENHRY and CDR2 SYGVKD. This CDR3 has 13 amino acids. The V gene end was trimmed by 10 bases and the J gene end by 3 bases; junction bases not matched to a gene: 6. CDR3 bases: TGTGCCACCGGGGGACAGGGAAAAGAGACCCAGTACTTC. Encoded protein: CATGGQGKETQYF.

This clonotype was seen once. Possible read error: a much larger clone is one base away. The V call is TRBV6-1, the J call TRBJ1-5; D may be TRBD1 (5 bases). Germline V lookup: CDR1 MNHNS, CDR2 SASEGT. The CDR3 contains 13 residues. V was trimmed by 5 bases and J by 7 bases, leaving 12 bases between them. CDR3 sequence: CASSTGGVQPQHF. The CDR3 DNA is TGTGCCAGCAGTACTGGAGGGGTGCAGCCCCAGCATTTT.

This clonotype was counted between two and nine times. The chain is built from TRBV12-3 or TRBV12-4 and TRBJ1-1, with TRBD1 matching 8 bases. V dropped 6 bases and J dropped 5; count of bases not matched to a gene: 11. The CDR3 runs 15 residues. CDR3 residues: CASRKGPGQETEAFF. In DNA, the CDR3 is TGTGCCAGCAGAAAAGGCCCGGGACAGGAGACTGAAGCTTTCTTT.

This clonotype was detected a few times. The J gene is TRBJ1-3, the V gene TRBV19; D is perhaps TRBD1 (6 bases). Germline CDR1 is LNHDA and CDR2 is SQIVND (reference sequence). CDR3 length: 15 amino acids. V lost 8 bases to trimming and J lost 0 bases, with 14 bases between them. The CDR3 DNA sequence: TGTGCCAGTGGGATAAGGGACAACTCTGGAAACACCATATATTTT. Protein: CASGIRDNSGNTIYF.

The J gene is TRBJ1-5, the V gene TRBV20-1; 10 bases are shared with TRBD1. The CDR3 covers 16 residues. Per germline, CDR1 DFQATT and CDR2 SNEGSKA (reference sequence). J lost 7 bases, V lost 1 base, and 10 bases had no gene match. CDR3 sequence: CSARVGDRGRGQPQHF. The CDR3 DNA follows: TGCAGTGCTAGAGTAGGAGACAGGGGGCGAGGACAGCCCCAGCATTTT.

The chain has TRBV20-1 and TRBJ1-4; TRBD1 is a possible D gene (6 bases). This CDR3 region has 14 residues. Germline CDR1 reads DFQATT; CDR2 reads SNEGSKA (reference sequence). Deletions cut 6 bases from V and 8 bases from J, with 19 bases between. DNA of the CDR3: TGCAGTGCCGACACAGGGCGCACGGCCGAAAAACTGTTTTTT. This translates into CSADTGRTAEKLFF.

The CDR3 DNA reads as TGTGCCTGGAGCCCCTATCCCTCTGGGGCCAACGTCCTGACTTTC. Protein product: CAWSPYPSGANVLTF. V and J are TRBV30 and TRBJ2-6; no clear D gene. Germline V gives CDR1 GTSNPN, CDR2 SVGIG (reference sequence). This CDR3 contains 15 residues. V was trimmed by 3 bases and J by 0 bases, leaving 9 bases between them.

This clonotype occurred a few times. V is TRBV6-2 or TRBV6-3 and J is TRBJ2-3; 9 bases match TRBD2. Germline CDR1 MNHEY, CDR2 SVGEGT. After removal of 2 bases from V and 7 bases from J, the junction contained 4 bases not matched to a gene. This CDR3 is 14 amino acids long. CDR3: CASSYSGGSYTQYF. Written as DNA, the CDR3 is TGTGCCAGCAGTTACAGCGGGGGGTCTTATACGCAGTATTTT.